These T cell receptor beta chains were read from a single sample in a study of response to subunit inactivated influenza vaccine. TCRdb reanalysed the RT-PCR reads using MiXCR and keeps one entry per CDR3 protein. The sample yields some 850,000 distinct CDR3 sequences, under 20% seen once. The input for sequencing was PBMCs from blood, taken roughly 5 days after vaccination. The receptors derive from a middle-aged man who received an inactivated influenza vaccine. The CDR3 runs from the conserved cysteine through the conserved F or W. The D gene is left open where the match is weak. Clone size is stated in some rows and not others, as once, few, many or a class when expanded.

abundance	len	j_gene	v_gene	d_gene	CDR3aa	CDR3nt
few	14	TRBJ1-1	TRBV6-2/TRBV6-3	TRBD1	CASSYYTGAGEAFF	TGTGCCAGCAGTTACTACACAGGGGCCGGTGAAGCTTTCTTT
many	13	TRBJ2-5	TRBV7-8	TRBD1	CASSQGQGETQYF	TGTGCCAGCAGCCAGGGACAGGGGGAGACCCAGTACTTC
few	15	TRBJ1-1	TRBV5-1	-	CASSLSPNMNTEAFF	TGCGCCAGCAGCTTGTCTCCGAACATGAACACTGAAGCTTTCTTT
-	18	TRBJ2-3	TRBV11-1	TRBD2	CASSLVPRLAGGTDTQYF	TGTGCCAGCAGCTTAGTCCCTAGACTAGCGGGGGGCACAGATACGCAGTATTTT
-	14	TRBJ2-1	TRBV10-3	TRBD2	CAISESWTSGEQFF	TGTGCCATCAGTGAGTCTTGGACTAGCGGTGAGCAGTTCTTC
few	13	TRBJ2-3	TRBV6-5	-	CASSYSGGGTQYF	TGTGCCAGCAGTTATAGCGGAGGGGGTACGCAGTATTTT
-	16	TRBJ2-5	TRBV5-1	TRBD2	CASSPSPGGSEETQYF	TGCGCCAGCAGCCCCAGCCCGGGGGGTAGTGAGGAGACCCAGTACTTC
-	17	TRBJ2-1	TRBV7-2	TRBD2	CASSLRVTGLAGVEQFF	TGTGCCAGCAGCTTAAGGGTTACCGGACTAGCGGGAGTGGAGCAGTTCTTC
few	15	TRBJ2-1	TRBV5-5	-	CASSSGPDGSNEQFF	TGTGCCAGCAGCTCGGGCCCCGACGGGAGCAATGAGCAGTTCTTC
-	14	TRBJ2-7	TRBV7-9	-	CASSSRTENYEQYF	TGTGCCAGCAGCTCCCGGACGGAGAACTACGAGCAGTACTTC
-	11	TRBJ1-1	TRBV28	-	CASLVNTEAFF	TGTGCCAGTCTCGTGAACACTGAAGCTTTCTTT
few	11	TRBJ2-7	TRBV20-1	-	CSAGQVYEQYF	TGCAGTGCTGGACAAGTTTACGAGCAGTACTTC
-	14	TRBJ2-1	TRBV20-1	TRBD2	CSALWREGYNEQFF	TGCAGTGCCCTTTGGCGGGAGGGTTACAATGAGCAGTTCTTC
few	15	TRBJ2-2	TRBV2	-	CASSEAGGYTGELFF	TGTGCCAGCAGTGAAGCCGGGGGTTACACCGGGGAGCTGTTTTTT
few	14	TRBJ2-3	TRBV7-2	-	CASSFGERTDTQYF	TGTGCCAGCAGCTTCGGGGAAAGAACAGATACGCAGTATTTT
-	14	TRBJ1-4	TRBV13	-	CASSLGHSAEKLFF	TGTGCCAGCAGCTTAGGCCACAGTGCTGAAAAACTGTTTTTT
few	18	TRBJ2-6	TRBV6-1	TRBD2	CASRLAGATSYGANVLTF	TGTGCCAGCAGGTTGGCGGGAGCCACTTCTTATGGGGCCAACGTCCTGACTTTC
few	15	TRBJ1-4	TRBV12-3/TRBV12-4	TRBD1	CASSPRQGASEKLFF	TGTGCCAGCAGTCCTCGACAGGGGGCAAGTGAAAAACTGTTTTTT
few	14	TRBJ2-3	TRBV6-2/TRBV6-3	-	CASSIPRRTDTQYF	TGTGCCAGCAGCATACCTAGGAGGACAGATACGCAGTATTTT
many	13	TRBJ2-1	TRBV5-1	-	CASSLAVDNEQFF	TGCGCCAGCAGCTTGGCGGTCGACAATGAGCAGTTCTTC
-	13	TRBJ2-1	TRBV29-1	-	CSVAGNRVNEQFF	TGCAGCGTTGCGGGGAACCGTGTCAATGAGCAGTTCTTC
few	16	TRBJ2-7	TRBV7-6	TRBD1	CASSLSRQGASYEQYF	TGTGCCAGCAGCTTATCACGACAGGGGGCCTCCTACGAGCAGTACTTC
few	14	TRBJ2-1	TRBV9	-	CASSPTAPQGEQFF	TGTGCCAGCAGCCCCACCGCTCCTCAGGGTGAGCAGTTCTTC
-	15	TRBJ2-3	TRBV5-5	-	CASSVQGTFTDTQYF	TGTGCCAGCAGCGTACAGGGTACTTTTACAGATACGCAGTATTTT
-	12	TRBJ2-2	TRBV7-2	-	CASSLEFGELFF	TGTGCCAGCAGCTTAGAGTTCGGGGAGCTGTTTTTT
few	15	TRBJ2-1	TRBV6-2/TRBV6-3	-	CASTHRDTEDNEQFF	TGTGCCAGCACTCACCGGGACACAGAAGACAATGAGCAGTTCTTC
-	15	TRBJ1-1	TRBV11-3	TRBD1	CASSNTDRERTEAFF	TGTGCCAGCAGCAACACCGACAGGGAGAGGACTGAAGCTTTCTTT
-	12	TRBJ1-2	TRBV7-8	-	CASSPNSYGYTF	TGTGCCAGCAGCCCCAATAGCTATGGCTACACCTTC
-	19	TRBJ2-5	TRBV2	-	CASSEIPPRQGRMRETQYF	TGTGCCAGCAGTGAAATTCCCCCTAGGCAGGGGAGGATGCGAGAGACCCAGTACTTC